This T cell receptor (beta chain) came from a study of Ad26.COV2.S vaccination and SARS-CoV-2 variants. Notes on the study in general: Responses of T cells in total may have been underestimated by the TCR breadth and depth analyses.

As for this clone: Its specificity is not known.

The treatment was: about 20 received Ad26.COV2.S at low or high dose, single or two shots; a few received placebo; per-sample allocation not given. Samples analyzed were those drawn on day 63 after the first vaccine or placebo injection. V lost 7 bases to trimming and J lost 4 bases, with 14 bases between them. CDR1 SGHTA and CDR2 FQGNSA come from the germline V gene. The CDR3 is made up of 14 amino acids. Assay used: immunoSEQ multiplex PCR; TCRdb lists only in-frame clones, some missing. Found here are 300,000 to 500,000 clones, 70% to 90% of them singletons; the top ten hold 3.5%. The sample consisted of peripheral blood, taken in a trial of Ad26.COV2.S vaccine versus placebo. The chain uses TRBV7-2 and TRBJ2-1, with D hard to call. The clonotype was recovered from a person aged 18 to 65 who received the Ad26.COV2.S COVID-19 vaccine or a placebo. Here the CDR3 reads CASNQNDLYNEQFF. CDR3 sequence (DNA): TGTGCCAGCAACCAGAACGACTTATACAATGAGCAGTTCTTC.